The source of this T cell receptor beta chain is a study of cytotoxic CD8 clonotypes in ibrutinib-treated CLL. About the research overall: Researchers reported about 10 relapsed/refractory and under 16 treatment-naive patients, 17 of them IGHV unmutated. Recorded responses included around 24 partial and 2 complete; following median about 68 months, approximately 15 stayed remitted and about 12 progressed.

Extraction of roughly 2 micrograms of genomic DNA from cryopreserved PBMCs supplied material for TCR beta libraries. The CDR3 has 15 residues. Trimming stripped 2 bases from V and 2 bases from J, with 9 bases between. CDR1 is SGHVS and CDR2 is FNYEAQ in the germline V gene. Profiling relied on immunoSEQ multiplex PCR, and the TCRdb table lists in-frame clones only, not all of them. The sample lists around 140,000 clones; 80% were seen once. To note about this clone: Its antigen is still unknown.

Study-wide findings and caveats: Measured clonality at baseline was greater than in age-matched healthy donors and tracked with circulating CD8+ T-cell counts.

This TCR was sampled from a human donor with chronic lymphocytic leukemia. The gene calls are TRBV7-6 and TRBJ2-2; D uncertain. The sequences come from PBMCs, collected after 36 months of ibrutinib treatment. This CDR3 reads CASSLMAGNTGELFF. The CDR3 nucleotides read TGTGCCAGCAGCTTAATGGCAGGAAACACCGGGGAGCTGTTTTTT.